Below are 32 T cell receptor beta chains sequenced from a single sample in a study of T cells after yellow fever vaccination (dated by TCRdb to about 2019). Library preparation employed 5' RACE. Reads for this sample came from an Illumina HiSeq 2500. The public reads were quality trimmed at Q25 with fastp and then assembled into clones with MiXCR by TCRdb, keeping productive beta chains. Each entry merges the rows of one CDR3 protein and shows their most common DNA and genes. This sample has hundreds of thousands of distinct CDR3 sequences in its table, and 9% to 15% of those were observed once. Just under 15% of the sample belongs to the ten largest clones. What this sample's treatment or condition label stands for: live attenuated yellow fever vaccine strain. This specimen was PBMCs, taken on the day of the yellow fever booster vaccination. The receptors were sampled from a young man who received the YFV17D yellow fever vaccine.

The gene calls are TRBV9 and TRBJ2-1; D gene unclear. V lost 1 base to trimming and J lost 3 bases, with 5 bases between them. This CDR3 is 13 amino acids long. CDR1 and CDR2 (germline): SGDLS, YYNGEE. For the CDR3, the DNA is TGTGCCAGCAGCGTACGAGTCTACAATGAGCAGTTCTTC. Translation gives CASSVRVYNEQFF.

This clonotype has just a few counts. The chain employs TRBV7-3 and TRBJ2-1; 12 positions agree with TRBD1. J lost 8 bases, V lost 6 bases, and 11 bases had no gene match. Germline V lookup: CDR1 SGHTA, CDR2 FQGTGA. CDR3 length: 16 residues. For the CDR3, the DNA is TGTGCCAGCAGTCAAACCGGGACAGGGGGCTTCGATGAGCAGTTCTTC. Amino acid sequence: CASSQTGTGGFDEQFF.

The J gene is TRBJ2-5, the V gene TRBV11-2; 7 bases agree with TRBD1. V trimming: 2 bases; J trimming: 5 bases; junction bases outside the gene matches: 14. The germline V gene encodes CDR1 SGHAT and CDR2 FQNNGV. This CDR3 comprises 17 residues. CDR3 sequence reads: CASSLRPPGRGMETQYF. The CDR3, as DNA: TGTGCCAGCAGCTTAAGGCCCCCGGGCAGGGGGATGGAGACCCAGTACTTC.

This sequence joins TRBV28 and TRBJ2-7; D remains ambiguous. The germline CDR1 and CDR2 sequences are MDHEN and SYDVKM. The CDR3 loop spans 12 amino acids. Trimming took 6 bases from V and 3 from J, leaving 9 bases between them. The CDR3 loop is CASSPPLYEQYF. The CDR3 bases are TGTGCCAGCAGCCCTCCCCTCTACGAGCAGTACTTC.

With respect to this clonotype: A read error may explain this, as a much larger clone is one base away. The chain couples TRBV20-1 to TRBJ2-1, with TRBD2 matching over 10 bases. The germline V gene encodes CDR1 DFQATT and CDR2 SNEGSKA (reference sequence). This CDR3 region has 14 residues. As DNA, the CDR3 is TGCTGTGCATCTAGGGCTAGCGGGAGAAATGAGCAGTTCTTC. It codes for CCASRASGRNEQFF.

This clonotype has just a few counts. The CDR3 spells CASTNRAGQGIRETQYF. CDR3 coding DNA: TGCGCCAGCACTAACCGAGCGGGACAGGGGATCCGGGAGACCCAGTACTTC. The chain carries TRBV5-1 and TRBJ2-5; 10 bases line up with TRBD1. CDR1 is SGHRS, CDR2 YFSETQ, per germline. The CDR3 covers 17 residues. V was clipped by 6 bases and J by 5 bases; unmatched bases: 16.

V and J are TRBV19 and TRBJ2-7; TRBD1 agrees at 7 bases. CDR3 length: 15 residues. The trim removed 1 base at V and 3 bases at J, leaving 6 bases unmatched. Germline loops: CDR1 LNHDA, CDR2 SQIVND (reference sequence). Written as DNA, the CDR3 is TGTGCCAGTAGTATAGCTAACAGGGGCAGCTACGAGCAGTACTTC. Protein product: CASSIANRGSYEQYF.

This clonotype was counted many times. The chain carries TRBV5-5 and TRBJ2-2; D unclear. Trimming stripped 4 bases from V and 0 bases from J, with 16 bases between. The CDR3 runs 17 residues. The germline CDR1 and CDR2 sequences are SGHKS and YYEKEE (reference sequence). The CDR3 loop is CASSMRLGSPNTGELFF. DNA of the CDR3: TGTGCCAGCAGCATGAGATTGGGCTCACCGAACACCGGGGAGCTGTTTTTT.

This clonotype was counted a few times. V gene TRBV11-1 combines with J gene TRBJ1-5, with 8 bases fitting TRBD1. The CDR3 contains 18 residues. Trimming at V came to 6 bases and at J to 1 base, leaving 14 bases not matched to a gene. Germline lookup yields CDR1 SGHAT and CDR2 FQDESV (reference sequence). CDR3 loop: CASSTELDRGRSNQPQHF. CDR3 in DNA: TGTGCCAGCAGTACCGAACTTGACAGGGGAAGAAGCAATCAGCCCCAGCATTTT.

This chain joins TRBV12-3 or TRBV12-4 and TRBJ2-3; tentatively, D is TRBD1 (7 bases). Trimming removed 7 bases from V and 7 bases from J, with 15 bases in between. CDR3 length: 13 residues. The CDR3 here is CASKEGGQYTQYF. CDR3 DNA sequence: TGTGCCAGCAAGGAGGGGGGACAGTATACGCAGTATTTT.

Concerning this clonotype: At one end the junction does not follow the germline gene, possibly because of a read error. The chain links TRBV20-1 to TRBJ2-3, with 10 bases that match TRBD2. The CDR3 runs to 16 residues. In germline, CDR1 is DFQATT, CDR2 SNEGSKA (reference sequence). CDR3 nucleotides: TGCTGTGCTAGAGGACTAGCGGTTTTAATTACAGATACGCAGTATTTT. It translates to CCARGLAVLITDTQYF.

There are a few counts of this clonotype. The V gene is TRBV27, the J gene TRBJ2-1, with 12 bases identical to TRBD2. Trimming took 4 bases from V and 13 from J; bases not matched to a gene: 5. The germline gives CDR1 MNHEY, CDR2 SMNVEV (reference sequence). The CDR3 has 13 amino acids. The CDR3 spells CASSSGLAGPQFF. The CDR3 DNA is TGTGCCAGCAGTTCCGGACTAGCGGGGCCTCAGTTCTTC.

In this sample, this clonotype turned up a few times. J is TRBJ1-5 and V is TRBV27, with D possibly being TRBD1 (5 bases). Germline CDR1 reads MNHEY; CDR2 reads SMNVEV (reference sequence). The V end was cut by 6 bases, the J end by 4 bases, with 16 bases between. The CDR3 totals 15 residues. CDR3 sequence (DNA): TGTGCCAGCAGGAATCAGGGTGCTTCTAATCAGCCCCAGCATTTT. It codes for CASRNQGASNQPQHF.

V is TRBV20-1 and J is TRBJ2-3; a weak D match, TRBD2 (6 bases). V dropped 0 bases and J dropped 2 bases, with 12 bases sitting between them. This CDR3 contains 15 residues. Germline V gene data show CDR1 as DFQATT and CDR2 as SNEGSKA (reference sequence). The CDR3 here is CSAREDGSNTDTQYF. CDR3 nucleotide sequence: TGCAGTGCTAGAGAGGACGGGAGTAACACAGATACGCAGTATTTT.

This clonotype was seen ten or more times. The V gene is TRBV18, the J gene TRBJ2-3, with 11 bases fitting TRBD1. Trimming removed 3 bases from V and 2 bases from J; junction bases left unmatched: 7. Germline CDR1 is KGHSH and CDR2 is LQKENI. This CDR3 region has 17 residues. The CDR3 protein is CASSPLPGQGDTDTQYF. The DNA for the CDR3 is TGTGCCAGCTCACCCTTACCGGGACAGGGGGACACAGATACGCAGTATTTT.

The table lists this clonotype with many counts. This chain joins TRBV5-5 and TRBJ2-1; D may be TRBD1 or TRBD2 (9 bases each). CDR1 and CDR2 (germline): SGHKS, YYEKEE (reference sequence). V was cut by 3 bases and J by 6 bases, with 22 bases left in between. The CDR3 has 17 amino acids. The CDR3, as DNA: TGTGCCAGCAGCTACAGGGGGCTGGGGACTAGCCCCAATGAGCAGTTCTTC. This translates into CASSYRGLGTSPNEQFF.

The chain is built from TRBV18 and TRBJ2-7, with D perhaps TRBD2 (6 bases). Per germline, CDR1 KGHSH and CDR2 LQKENI. The length of the CDR3 is 12 residues. V gave up 5 bases and J gave up 5 bases, with 10 bases separating them. The CDR3 DNA reads as TGTGCCAGCTCAGCCCGACTAGACGAGCAGTACTTC. It codes for CASSARLDEQYF.

The table lists this clonotype with a few counts. The rearrangement joins TRBV28 to TRBJ2-7; D may be TRBD2 (6 bases). Trimming shortened V by 5 bases and J by 0 bases, and 20 bases separated the two germline ends. The germline CDR1 and CDR2 sequences are MDHEN and SYDVKM. This CDR3 has 17 residues. This chain's CDR3 is CASSGLSLAPSSYEQYF. The CDR3 coding sequence is TGTGCCAGCAGTGGACTATCCCTAGCACCAAGCTCCTACGAGCAGTACTTC.

This clonotype has ten or more counts. The chain employs TRBV4-3 and TRBJ1-3; D is unclear. The CDR3 has 15 residues. Germline CDR1 LGHNA, CDR2 YSLEER. Trimming removed 1 base from V and 1 base from J, with 8 bases in between. In DNA, the CDR3 is TGCGCCAGCAGCCAAGGGGCTTCGTCTGGAAACACCATATATTTT. Protein: CASSQGASSGNTIYF.

This clonotype was observed once. The chain combines TRBV6-2 or TRBV6-3 with TRBJ2-3; 8 nucleotides match TRBD1. The V segment lost 5 bases and the J segment 7 bases; nucleotides outside the gene matches: 8. The CDR3 is made up of 14 amino acids. Germline assignment: CDR1 MNHEY and CDR2 SVGEGT. The CDR3 sequence: CASSRSQGAYTQYF. The CDR3 region has the DNA TGTGCCAGCAGTCGCAGCCAGGGGGCGTATACGCAGTATTTT.

This clonotype was seen only a few times. The V call is TRBV20-1, the J call TRBJ1-6; tentative D call: TRBD1 (5 bases). Germline V gene sequence: CDR1 DFQATT, CDR2 SNEGSKA (reference sequence). The CDR3 spans 12 residues. V was clipped by 0 bases and J by 8 bases, with 5 bases between them. The CDR3 bases are TGCAGTGCTAGAGAGGGGGATTCACCCCTCCACTTT. It codes for CSAREGDSPLHF.

This clonotype was counted only a few times. This chain joins TRBV12-3 or TRBV12-4 and TRBJ2-2; weak D call: TRBD2 (5 bases). The CDR3 is 17 residues long. V was shortened by 2 bases and J by 0 bases, with 13 bases between the two germline ends. Here the CDR3 reads CASSLLTGKANTGELFF. The DNA for the CDR3 is TGTGCCAGCAGTTTACTTACCGGGAAAGCGAACACCGGGGAGCTGTTTTTT.

DNA for the CDR3: TGTGCCAGCAGGAGAGGGGCTAGCGGGAACCAAGAGACCCAGTACTTC. Its protein product is CASRRGASGNQETQYF. The V gene is TRBV4-2, the J gene TRBJ2-5, with TRBD2 identical over 9 bases. Germline assignment: CDR1 LGHNA and CDR2 YNFKEQ. The CDR3 consists of 16 residues. Trimming took 6 bases from V and 0 from J; bases not matched to a gene: 8.

J is TRBJ2-7 and V is TRBV20-1; 8 bases agree with TRBD1. The ends lost 6 bases at V and 3 bases at J; junction bases unmatched: 4. CDR3 length: 12 residues. Germline CDR1 reads DFQATT; CDR2 reads SNEGSKA (reference sequence). CDR3 in amino acids: CSATGAGYEQYF. The CDR3 DNA sequence: TGCAGTGCGACAGGGGCCGGCTACGAGCAGTACTTC.

The J gene is TRBJ2-5, the V gene TRBV12-3 or TRBV12-4; 11 positions match TRBD2. V trimming: 5 bases; J trimming: 4 bases; junction bases outside the gene matches: 18. There are 19 residues in the CDR3. DNA of the CDR3: TGTGCCAGCAGTCCTACCTCCGGGACTAGCGGATCCTCGTTAGAGACCCAGTACTTC. This translates into CASSPTSGTSGSSLETQYF.

This clonotype was detected only a few times. The chain recombines TRBV15 with TRBJ1-1, with D unresolved. Trimming took 0 bases from V and 6 from J, leaving 8 bases between them. The germline V gene has CDR1 LNHNV and CDR2 YYDKDF (reference sequence). The CDR3 sequence is 13 residues long. CDR3 DNA: TGTGCCACCAGCAGAGATATTGAGGCTGAAGCTTTCTTT. Protein product: CATSRDIEAEAFF.

This CDR3 reads CSARGMLDTQYF. Written as DNA, the CDR3 is TGCAGTGCTAGGGGCATGCTAGATACGCAGTATTTT. The V call is TRBV20-1, the J call TRBJ2-3; D is undetermined. CDR3 length: 12 amino acids. V was trimmed by 3 bases and J by 5 bases, leaving 9 bases between them. From germline, CDR1 is DFQATT and CDR2 SNEGSKA (reference sequence).

This clonotype occurred a few times. The chain recombines TRBV29-1 with TRBJ2-7; 9 nucleotides align to TRBD2. The ends lost 1 base at V and 4 bases at J; junction bases unmatched: 5. The CDR3 is 14 residues long. The germline V gene encodes CDR1 SQVTM and CDR2 ANQGSEA. The CDR3 coding sequence is TGCAGCGTTGAAGGGGATAGCGGGGGTTACGAGCAGTACTTC. Translated, it gives CSVEGDSGGYEQYF.

This clonotype has at least ten counts. The V gene is TRBV29-1, the J gene TRBJ2-5; 8 nucleotides match TRBD2. The V gene's germline CDR1 is SQVTM and CDR2 ANQGSEA. V lost 3 bases, J lost 5 bases, and 5 bases stayed unmatched. CDR3 length: 13 residues. The CDR3 spells CSVDQSSGETQYF. The DNA for the CDR3 is TGCAGCGTTGATCAGTCTAGCGGGGAGACCCAGTACTTC.

This chain links TRBV27 with TRBJ1-5, with D perhaps matching TRBD1 (5 bases). This CDR3 spans 16 amino acids. Trimming cost V 3 bases and J 0 bases, with 12 bases left between them. Per germline, CDR1 MNHEY and CDR2 SMNVEV (reference sequence). The CDR3 region has the DNA TGTGCCAGCAGTTTCCGGGGGGGTTATAGCAATCAGCCCCAGCATTTT. Protein: CASSFRGGYSNQPQHF.

This clonotype was seen only a few times. This chain connects TRBV7-8 to TRBJ1-3; 8 positions agree with TRBD1. The CDR3 sequence is 15 residues long. Trimming cost V 3 bases and J 5 bases; bases outside gene matches: 6. Germline CDR1 and CDR2: SGHVS and FQNEAQ. The CDR3 DNA reads as TGTGCCAGCAGCTTCGACGGACAGGGCCGAAACACCATATATTTT. Translating it yields CASSFDGQGRNTIYF. Supplemented by reference TRBV7-8 and TRBJ1-3, the full variable domain reads GAGVSQSPRYKVAKRGQDVALRCDPISGHVSLFWYQQALGQGPEFLTYFQNEAQLDKSGLPSDRFFAERPEGSVSTLKIQRTQQEDSAVYLCASSFDGQGRNTIYFGEGSWLTVV.

This chain connects TRBV29-1 to TRBJ2-1; D not certain. V dropped 7 bases and J dropped 2 bases, with 18 bases sitting between them. Germline V CDR1 and CDR2: SQVTM, ANQGSEA. The CDR3 has 15 residues. The DNA of the CDR3 is TGCAGCGCACACCCACCTGACGCAGCCTACAATGAGCAGTTCTTC. This sequence encodes CSAHPPDAAYNEQFF.